This is a list of T cell receptor beta chains from one sample in a study of T cells in localized non-small cell lung cancer. The assay was immunoSEQ multiplex PCR, and TCRdb's table has in-frame clones only and misses some. Altogether about 46,000 clones are present, 81% being singletons, with the ten largest covering more than 15%. This specimen consisted of peripheral blood mononuclear cells, obtained before any cancer treatment. These TCRs come from a man aged 40 to 75 with stage III lung adenocarcinoma. Both conserved end residues are trimmed from each CDR3.

TRBV7-8 | 13 | ASSLQTGGTGELF
TRBV15 | 11 | ATSDLLNTEAF
TRBV29-1 | 12 | SGFGQVSYNEQF
TRBV2 | 14 | ASSEGFPGLPPRMF
TRBV5-5 | 12 | ASSPSGGLYEQY
TRBV29-1 | 11 | SVEVSSYNEQF
TRBV27 | 12 | ASSLYGLAYEQY
TRBV7-2 | 12 | ASSLGNGYTEAF
TRBV6-5 | 13 | ASSLTGTGGDTQY
TRBV6-6 | 13 | ASSYGQGFRNEQF
TRBV15 | 21 | ATSRDEWSGPQDRHIYTDTQY
TRBV15 | 13 | ATSREGRATDTQY
TRBV10-2 | 15 | ASRDLEDRTLSYEQY
TRBV5-1 | 12 | ASSFGTSSYEQY
TRBV4-2 | 10 | ASSQTGYEQY
TRBV10-2 | 11 | ASSSQRNSPLH
TRBV18 | 14 | ASSPGLAITYNEQF
TRBV15 | 14 | ATSRQTSGGAETQY
TRBV15 | 11 | ATSRTGNTEAF
TRBV4-1 | 16 | ASSQLDMGFAFNQPQH
TRBV27 | 11 | ASGGRAPGTQY
TRBV2 | 12 | ASSARTSLGEQY
TRBV10-1 | 10 | ASSDGVYEQY
TRBV19 | 10 | ASSVLGQPQH
TRBV25-1 | 11 | ASSESQGYEQY
TRBV5-4 | 12 | ASSLDPNKETQY
TRBV29-1 | 14 | SVEEGGPYDFNEQF
TRBV6-5 | 9 | AGTWGYEQY
TRBV5-1 | 14 | ASSWLAGTANYGYT
TRBV9 | 13 | ASSVDPLAGAEQY
TRBV7-2 | 13 | ASSLSRHLTGELF
TRBV19 | 11 | ASSIGSNSPLH
TRBV27 | 13 | ASSFDTSGGDTQY
TRBV27 | 14 | ASSLRGSSYNSPLH
TRBV4-2 | 15 | ASSPLAGDPKGGELF
TRBV27 | 14 | ASSLRSGKGSYEQY
TRBV6-5 | 14 | ASSSDRGFRTTEAF
TRBV2 | 12 | ASSDLAPQQPQH
TRBV27 | 10 | ASRRAGSPLH
TRBV19 | 15 | ASSIAPPGAGQETQY
TRBV7-6 | 11 | ASSPAEADEKY
TRBV29-1 | 11 | SATGEPSYEQY
TRBV7-8 | 16 | ASSLARAGGTSTGELF
TRBV2 | 12 | ASSDNRGNTEAF
TRBV5-8 | 15 | ASSGTGKYISTDTQY
TRBV7-9 | 14 | ASVSLTGSDTDTQY
TRBV6-5 | 12 | ASSYGFDRFGYT
TRBV2 | 13 | ASSEALVRASPLH
TRBV5-1 | 11 | ASSLGDTYEQY
TRBV29-1 | 10 | SVASGTETQY